What follows are 15 T cell receptor beta chains derived from one specimen sequenced in a study of blood T cells in healthy people across ages. A sample-barcoded 5' primer and a J-beta primer mix were used in a second PCR of roughly 6 to 11 cycles. TCRdb re-called the 5' RACE reads through MiXCR, storing one row per CDR3 protein. The repertoire includes hundreds of thousands of distinct CDR3 sequences, 24% of them detected once, and just under 9% sits in the top ten. This sample was shared with a second study, whose subject was T cells of mothers and their children.

The sequenced sample consisted of blood. Receptors originate from a boy younger than 18 in good health.

This clonotype has more than one count but fewer than ten. The rearrangement joins TRBV7-2 to TRBJ2-2; 13 nucleotides match TRBD2. Trimming at V came to 5 bases and at J to 5 bases, leaving 11 bases not matched to a gene. The V gene's germline CDR1 is SGHTA and CDR2 FQGNSA. CDR3 length equals 18 residues. This CDR3 reads CASSPGLAGARGTGELFF. The CDR3 region has the DNA TGTGCCAGCAGCCCCGGACTAGCGGGAGCACGGGGTACCGGGGAGCTGTTTTTT. The variable domain in full, with the rest retrieved from reference TRBV7-2 and TRBJ2-2, is GAGVSQSPSNKVTEKGKDVELRCDPISGHTALYWYRQSLGQGLEFLIYFQGNSAPDKSGLPSDRFSAERTGGSVSTLTIQRTQQEDSAVYLCASSPGLAGARGTGELFFGEGSRLTVL.

This clonotype was recorded a few times. V and J are TRBV14 and TRBJ2-5; TRBD1 matches 7 bases. The end of the DNA aligns better with TRBJ2-7, so the J call may be wrong. There are 14 residues in the CDR3. In germline, CDR1 is SGHDN, CDR2 FVKESK. The CDR3 is CASSHWDSSYEQYF. CDR3 nucleotide sequence: TGTGCCAGCAGTCACTGGGACAGCTCCTACGAGCAGTACTTC.

V and J are TRBV7-8 and TRBJ2-4; no clear D. The CDR3 is made up of 15 amino acids. Germline V gene data show CDR1 as SGHVS and CDR2 as FQNEAQ. Trimming pared 1 base from V and 1 base from J, leaving 8 bases between. For the CDR3, the DNA is TGTGCCAGCAGCTTAGAGGGTTTTGCCAAAAACATTCAGTACTTC. It yields the protein CASSLEGFAKNIQYF.

The J gene is TRBJ2-3, the V gene TRBV7-2; 11 bases are a match to TRBD1. CDR1 and CDR2 from the germline V gene are SGHTA and FQGNSA. V trimming: 10 bases; J trimming: 4 bases; junction bases outside the gene matches: 10. The CDR3 runs 15 residues. Here the CDR3 reads CANSRDRGLADTQYF. For the CDR3, the DNA is TGTGCCAACTCCCGGGACAGGGGGTTGGCAGATACGCAGTATTTT.

This clonotype was seen many times. J is TRBJ2-5 and V is TRBV3-1; D perhaps matches TRBD2 (6 bases). Germline V gene data show CDR1 as LGHDT and CDR2 as YNNKEL (reference sequence). V lost 3 bases, J lost 1 base, and 15 bases lay in between. This CDR3 region has 16 residues. CDR3 amino acids: CASSHLGAGLQETQYF. As DNA, the CDR3 is TGTGCCAGCAGCCACCTCGGTGCGGGGCTCCAAGAGACCCAGTACTTC.

This clonotype was counted many times. The chain has TRBV7-2 and TRBJ2-2; TRBD1 matches at 12 bases. Germline CDR1 and CDR2: SGHTA and FQGNSA. Trimming removed 1 base from V and 5 bases from J; junction bases left unmatched: 2. CDR3 length equals 16 residues. The chain's CDR3 is CASSLGGQGATGELFF. The CDR3, as DNA: TGTGCCAGCAGCTTAGGGGGACAGGGGGCAACCGGGGAGCTGTTTTTT.

There are a few counts of this clonotype. This chain uses TRBV20-1 with TRBJ2-1, with D perhaps TRBD2 (6 bases). This CDR3 has 15 amino acids. Trimming pared 0 bases from V and 2 bases from J, leaving 11 bases between. The germline CDR1 and CDR2 sequences are DFQATT and SNEGSKA (reference sequence). The CDR3 here is CSARDMGGTYNEQFF. The CDR3 coding sequence is TGCAGTGCTAGAGATATGGGGGGAACCTACAATGAGCAGTTCTTC.

This clonotype was recorded a few times. One junction end disagrees with the germline gene, perhaps due to a read error. V usage is TRBV29-1 and J usage is TRBJ2-1; TRBD2 matches 10 bases. CDR3 length: 14 residues. Germline CDR1 and CDR2: SQVTM and ANQGSEA. For the CDR3, the DNA is TGCAGCGTTCGAAGCGGGAGGGACTACAATGAGCGGTTCTTC. Protein product: CSVRSGRDYNERFF.

V gene TRBV4-1 combines with J gene TRBJ2-7, with 8 nucleotides matching TRBD2. The CDR3 runs to 15 residues. Germline V gene lookup returns CDR1 MGHRA and CDR2 YSYEKL. V shed 2 bases and J 0 bases; nucleotides not matched to a gene: 3. Here the CDR3 DNA reads TGCGCCAGCAGCCAACGGGAGGGACCCTCCTACGAGCAGTACTTC. Translated, it gives CASSQREGPSYEQYF.

This clonotype was picked up a small number of times. This chain links TRBV12-3 or TRBV12-4 with TRBJ2-5; TRBD2 aligns across 7 bases. J gave up 4 bases and V 5 bases, and 13 bases lay outside the gene matches. The CDR3 is 16 amino acids. CDR3 DNA: TGTGCCAGCAGTACCCCCGGGACTATTTTCCCAGAGACCCAGTACTTC. Translated, it gives CASSTPGTIFPETQYF.

This chain connects TRBV7-2 to TRBJ2-3, with D possibly being TRBD2 (5 bases). The CDR3 loop spans 15 amino acids. The V gene's germline CDR1 is SGHTA and CDR2 FQGNSA. V gave up 7 bases and J gave up 0 bases, with 14 bases separating them. For the CDR3, the DNA is TGTGCCAGCAATCGAGGGCTATCTAGCACAGATACGCAGTATTTT. Residues: CASNRGLSSTDTQYF.

On this clonotype: Given the absence of the conserved phenylalanine or tryptophan at the CDR3 end, a read error is likely. The rearrangement uses TRBV20-1 and TRBJ2-6, with 9 bases that match TRBD1. CDR1 DFQATT and CDR2 SNEGSKA come from the germline V gene (reference sequence). Unmatched junction bases numbered 4, after V lost 0 bases and J lost 1 base. The CDR3 covers 17 residues. The CDR3 loop is CSARDRDRVSGANVLTL. The DNA for the CDR3 is TGCAGTGCTAGAGACCGGGACAGGGTATCTGGGGCCAACGTCCTGACTCTC.

The chain links TRBV20-1 to TRBJ2-5, with a possible D match to TRBD2 (6 bases). The ends were cut back, 3 bases at V and 5 bases at J, with 10 bases in the middle. This CDR3 has 12 amino acids. Looked up from germline, CDR1 is DFQATT and CDR2 is SNEGSKA (reference sequence). CDR3 in amino acids: CSASSSGETQYF. CDR3 nucleotides: TGCAGTGCTAGTTCCAGCGGGGAGACCCAGTACTTC.

The chain recombines TRBV12-3 or TRBV12-4 with TRBJ1-4; no reliable D call. CDR3 size: 11 residues. The germline V and J ends were trimmed by 6 bases and 8 bases, with 7 bases remaining between them. CDR3 in DNA: TGTGCCAGCAGCCGGACCGAAAAACTGTTTTTT. Translating it yields CASSRTEKLFF.

In its sample, this clonotype was seen a few times. V and J are TRBV6-1 and TRBJ1-6; D may be TRBD1 (5 bases). The CDR3 is 15 residues long. V lost 5 bases and J 7 bases, leaving 15 bases between the germline ends. In germline, CDR1 is MNHNS, CDR2 SASEGT. In DNA form, the CDR3 reads TGTGCCAGCAGTCCGACGGGGGGTGGAAATTCACCCCTCCACTTT. Translating it yields CASSPTGGGNSPLHF.